This TCR beta chain was documented in a study of cytomegalovirus exposure and HLA in healthy donors (dated by TCRdb to the late 2010s). With regard to the full study: The 650 to 750 repertoires of the first cohort and the 120 validation repertoires were produced on the same platform, according to a later analysis. The study was designed to test whether signatures of past pathogen exposure could be identified by cataloging public T cell receptors. In addition to the first cohort of several hundred subjects, a separate validation cohort of 130 or so different subjects was used. To predict cytomegalovirus infection status, the study combined high-throughput TCR immunosequencing, statistical association of individual TCRs with disease status, and machine learning. The study at large found these results: In vitro tests confirmed that a few of the cytomegalovirus-associated TCR beta chains recognize cytomegalovirus antigens. The authors suggested that the approach could potentially be generalized to other disease states and immunological phenotypes. While some public TCRs were present in many individuals, most TCR sequences turned up only very rarely across donors. All 110 or so repertoires were used to score co-occurrence in the validation cohort in a later analysis, because that analysis had no HLA typing for the cohort. Cytomegalovirus status was reported to be diagnosed by the classifier with high specificity and sensitivity in both the original and validation cohorts. A later analysis found that TCRs clustered in the first cohort also tended to co-occur in the 100 to 150 validation repertoires, with roughly 95% of cluster scores above 0. A total of 150 to 200 TCR beta chains were listed by the study as associated with cytomegalovirus.

On this clone itself: What this receptor recognizes is not known. No base quality values were provided; no much bigger clone lies one nucleotide off.

Preparation of the library involved the immunoSEQ multiplex PCR assay. The original pipeline was this. To diagnose cytomegalovirus status from the catalog of TCR beta chain sequences, a statistical classification framework was built. The table comes from immuneACCESS by way of TCRdb, which keeps in-frame sequences with V and J called. Part of the clones is missing from these tables; in studies checked, under half for an unresolved V gene and the rest for unknown reasons. V, J and clone size derive from that table, while D and trimming were established from the DNA sequence. For this sample the table gives about 190,000 clones, of which roughly 84% were detected only once. The top ten constitute approximately 3% of the sample. Donors formed part of the validation cohort, which comprised about 130 subjects and was distinct from the first cohort of 550 to 850 subjects. The sequenced sample was PBMCs. The TCR originated in a woman under 30 in good health and CMV-seropositive.

The CDR3 is CASDEPAGGGYTF. The DNA sequence is given as TGTGCCAGCGACGAACCCGCTGGGGGCGGCTACACCTTC. The chain is assembled from TRBV19 and TRBJ1-2, with a tentative D gene TRBD1 over 6 matching bases. Deletion took 9 bases off V and 8 bases off J, with a span of 19 bases between the germline ends. CDR1 is given as LNHDA and CDR2 as SQIVND, both from the germline V gene (reference sequence). Measured from the cysteine to the phenylalanine, the CDR3 is 13 residues long. Only the CDR3 portion is preserved as DNA: 39 bases, with reading frame beginning at the first base.